The clone carrying this T cell receptor beta chain has just a few counts. After removal of 5 bases from V and 6 bases from J, the junction contained 13 bases not matched to a gene. Germline V gene data show CDR1 as SEHNR and CDR2 as FQNEAQ (reference sequence). There are 15 residues in the CDR3. The record originates from a study of T-cell memory formation after mild COVID-19. TCRdb used MiXCR to reprocess the 5' RACE reads, holding one entry per CDR3 protein. The top ten hold roughly a quarter of the sample, which has about 150,000 distinct CDR3 sequences, under 30% seen once. The TCR comes from an adult woman who had mild COVID-19 (a few samples of this study predate the infection). Cell type and time point are not known. The chain recombines TRBV7-9 with TRBJ2-7; 7 nucleotides match TRBD2. Sequencing was carried out using PBMCs or a T cell subset sorted from them (not recorded which). Here the CDR3 DNA reads TGTGCCAGCAGCCTTGGACTAGGCCCTTCTCCCGAGCAGTACTTC. Residues: CASSLGLGPSPEQYF.